This T cell receptor beta chain was identified during a study of T-cell reconstitution after alpha-beta-depleted transplantation in children (dated by TCRdb to between 2015 and 2016). Regarding the study in general: T-cell immune reconstitution after TCRalphabeta/CD19-depleted allogeneic hematopoietic cell transplantation in children was quantitatively tracked in the study by means of TCR repertoire profiling. The full study reports these points: Hyperexpanded clone frequencies declined over subsequent months; after one year, T-cell counts and TCRbeta diversity were mostly attributed to newly produced T cells. In some patients, the high TCRbeta diversity seen at day 60 was put down to recipient T cells and intrathymic progenitors that had survived conditioning. The apparently early recovery of alphabetaT-cell counts about two months after transplant reportedly depended on only several hundred rapidly expanded clones that came from non-depleted graft cells.

Library construction relied on PCR. Data came from an Illumina HiSeq 2500. To normalize quantification of the TCRbeta repertoire, the TCR libraries were built with molecular barcoding that relied on unique molecular identifiers. Starting from the raw public reads, TCRdb applied fastp trimming at Q25, assembled clones with MiXCR and retained in-frame beta chains. Rows matching on CDR3 protein sequence are summarized as one entry with the most common DNA and genes. In this sample the table shows roughly 180,000 distinct CDR3 sequences, over 8.5% of which occur a single time. In total, the top ten clones hold approximately 13% of the sample. This clonotype was observed at least ten times. The clone's antigen remains unknown. No quality values exist for individual bases; no much larger clone is one base distant. The CDR3, from cysteine to phenylalanine, totals 15 residues. Only the CDR3 portion is preserved as DNA: 45 bases, with reading frame beginning at the first base. A distance of 17 bases separates the germline ends of V and J, which lose 6 bases and 3 bases respectively. According to the germline V gene, CDR1 reads KGHSH and CDR2 reads LQKENI.

The sample's treatment or condition label, decoded: allogeneic hematopoietic cell transplantation with graft depleted of TCRalphabeta T cells and CD19 B cells. The children who served as transplant recipients had been given grafts of TCRalphabeta/CD19-depleted allogeneic hematopoietic cells. Here the chain combines TRBV18 and TRBJ1-1; a weak D assignment points to TRBD1 (5 bases agree). This TCR came from a boy younger than 10 with acute myeloid leukemia, due to receive a stem cell transplant. The input for sequencing was PBMCs, taken before TCRalphabeta/CD19-depleted stem cell transplant. The DNA is TGTGCCAGCTCTCAATTCGGGCAGGGAGACACTGAAGCTTTCTTT. Its translation is CASSQFGQGDTEAFF.